This T cell receptor beta chain was documented in a study of T cell responses to AZD1222 COVID-19 vaccine. About the study: Analyses pooled second doses at about 4 or about 12 weeks. Study conclusions and caveats: Only 5 or 6 people who got AZD1222 tested seropositive at baseline. White British donors predominated, females outnumbered males, and clonal diversity was possibly underestimated. Dominant CD4 TCR responses targeted spike regions 160-218 and 743-854.

Profiled with immunoSEQ multiplex PCR; TCRdb holds only in-frame clones, not every one. The data show 140,000 to 150,000 clones, with around 90% seen just once and 1.7% held by the top ten. With respect to this clone: Its target is unknown.

V lost 7 bases and J 2 bases, leaving 10 bases between the germline ends. This CDR3 contains 13 residues. Germline CDR1 and CDR2: SNHLY and FYNNEI. This chain joins TRBV2 and TRBJ2-3; D is uncertain. Here the sequenced sample was peripheral blood, taken on day 0 of AZD1222 vaccination. This TCR came from an adult in good health. CDR3 loop: CASNRLFTDTQYF. CDR3 nucleotide sequence: TGTGCCAGCAATCGCCTATTCACAGATACGCAGTATTTT.